The present T cell receptor beta chain was sequenced within a study of blood T cell repertoires in COVID-19. Study-wide background: Donors in the United States, Italy and Spain gave samples during acute or convalescent COVID-19. The cDNA or gDNA used as material had been derived from T cells, B-cell-depleted T cells, or PBMCs.

Germline V gives CDR1 KGHSH, CDR2 LQKENI. The V gene lost 3 bases and the J gene lost 6 bases, with 17 bases spanning the gap. The CDR3 length is 16 residues. In the source study's methods: Amplification of reference gene primers was used by the study to estimate nucleated cell counts. Produced via immunoSEQ multiplex PCR; TCRdb's table is partial and in-frame only. The V and J calls and clone size were taken over from that table, and D and trimming were inferred from the DNA. The sample has about 34,000 clones, less than 90% seen once. The sample comprised peripheral blood. The receptor comes from a man between 65 and 79 years old with active COVID-19. The chain carries TRBV18 and TRBJ2-2; perhaps TRBD1 as D (6 bases). The CDR3 nucleotides read TGTGCCAGCTCACCCTCCGGCGCAGGGGTGGCCGGGGAGCTGTTTTTT. This gives the protein CASSPSGAGVAGELFF.